This T cell receptor beta chain came from a study of blood T cell repertoires in COVID-19. The overall study: Samples of COVID-19 (acute and convalescent) were obtained from the United States, Italy and Spain. PBMCs, B-cell-depleted T cells, or T cells were the source of the cDNA or gDNA that made up the material.

Original processing notes: Reference gene primer amplification in the assay estimated nucleated cell counts. The protocol was immunoSEQ multiplex PCR, while the TCRdb copy is restricted to in-frame clones and leaves out a portion. V, J and clone size are those of that table, while D and trimming were read from the DNA. The table records about 310,000 clones, almost 90% of them present only once. The sequence was collected from a woman between 40 and 55 years old with COVID-19, enrolled during active disease. The source material was peripheral blood.

The CDR3, as DNA: TGTGCCTGGGGATACAGGGGTAGCTCTGGAAACACCATATATTTT. Protein: CAWGYRGSSGNTIYF. This chain uses TRBV30 with TRBJ1-3; 7 bases are a match to TRBD1. The junction had 7 bases not matched to a gene; V was cut back by 5 bases and J by 0 bases. Germline CDR1 GTSNPN, CDR2 SVGIG (reference sequence). This CDR3 is built from 15 residues.